The clone carrying this T cell receptor (beta chain) was seen a handful of times. Trimming removed 0 bases from V and 8 bases from J, with 17 bases in between. From germline, CDR1 is LNHNV and CDR2 YYDKDF (reference sequence). The length of the CDR3 is 16 residues. Time point described: newly diagnosed GD, antithyroid drugs for less than 3 months. PBMC-extracted RNA yielded the TCR library. Arm-PCR of CDR3 regions with iRepertoire HTBI primers generated TCR beta libraries. A single record per CDR3 protein comes from TCRdb applying MiXCR to the multiplex PCR reads. The table includes 500,000 to 700,000 distinct CDR3 sequences, roughly 16% detected once. The record originates from a study of regulatory T cells in long-lasting Graves disease. This sample also belongs to another study, concerning T cells in Graves' hyperthyroidism and ophthalmopathy. That work contributes: The study used the HTBI primer set for a first-round RT-PCR of the TCR CDR3.

The rearrangement links TRBV15 to TRBJ2-1; the D gene is possibly TRBD1 (5 bases). The sample was peripheral blood mononuclear cells (PBMCs), taken at new diagnosis, from a patient treated with antithyroid drugs. The TCR originated in a woman under 40 with Graves disease. The CDR3 reads CATSRDIAGKQDEQFF. CDR3 nucleotides: TGTGCCACCAGCAGAGATATAGCAGGGAAGCAAGATGAGCAGTTCTTC.